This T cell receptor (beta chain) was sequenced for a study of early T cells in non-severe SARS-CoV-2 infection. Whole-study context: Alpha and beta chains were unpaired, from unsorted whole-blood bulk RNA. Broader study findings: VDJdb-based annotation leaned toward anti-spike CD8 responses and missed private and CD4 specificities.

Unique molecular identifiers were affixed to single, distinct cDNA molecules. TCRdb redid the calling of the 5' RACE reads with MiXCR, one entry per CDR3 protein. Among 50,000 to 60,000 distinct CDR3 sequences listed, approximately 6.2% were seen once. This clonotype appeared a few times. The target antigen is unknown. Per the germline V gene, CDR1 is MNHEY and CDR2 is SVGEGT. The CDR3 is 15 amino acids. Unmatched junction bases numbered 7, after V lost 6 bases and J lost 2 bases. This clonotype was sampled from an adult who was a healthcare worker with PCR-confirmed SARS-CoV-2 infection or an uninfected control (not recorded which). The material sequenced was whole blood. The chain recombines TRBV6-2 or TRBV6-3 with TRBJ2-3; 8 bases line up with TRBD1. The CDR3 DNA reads TGTGCCAGCAGCCTATCCAGGGGGCACACAGATACGCAGTATTTT. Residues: CASSLSRGHTDTQYF.